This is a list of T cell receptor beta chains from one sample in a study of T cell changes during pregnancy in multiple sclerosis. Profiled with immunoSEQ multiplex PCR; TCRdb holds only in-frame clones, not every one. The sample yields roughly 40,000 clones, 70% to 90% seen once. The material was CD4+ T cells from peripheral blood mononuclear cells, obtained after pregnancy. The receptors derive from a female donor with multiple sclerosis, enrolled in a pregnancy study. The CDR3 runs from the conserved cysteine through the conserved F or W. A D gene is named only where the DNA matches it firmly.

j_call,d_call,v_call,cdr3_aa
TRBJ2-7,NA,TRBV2,CASSGQSYEQYF
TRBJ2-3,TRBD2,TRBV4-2,CASSQGLAGTDTQYF
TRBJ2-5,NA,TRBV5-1,CASSRDKETQYF
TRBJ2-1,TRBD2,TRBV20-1,CSAGPGLEQFF
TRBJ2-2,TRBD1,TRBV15,CATSTRQGSTGELFF
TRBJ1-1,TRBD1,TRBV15,CATSRDRRGLSAFF
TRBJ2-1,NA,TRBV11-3,CASSLGGGNNYNEQFF
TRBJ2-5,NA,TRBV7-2,CASSRQHGVGAETQYF
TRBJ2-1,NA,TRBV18,CASSPSGAEQFF
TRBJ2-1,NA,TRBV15,CATSREFLSYNEQFF
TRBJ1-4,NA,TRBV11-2,CASSPRGVGNEKLFF
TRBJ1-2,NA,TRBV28,CASKKTVNYGYTF
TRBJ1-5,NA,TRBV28,CASSFPGQPSGRNQPQHF
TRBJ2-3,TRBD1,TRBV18,CASSPLGQGADTQYF
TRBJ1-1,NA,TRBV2,CASSDPSGLRSTEAFF
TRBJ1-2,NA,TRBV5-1,CASSLVGGIYGYTF
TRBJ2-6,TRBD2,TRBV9,CASSVGAGGSGANVLTF
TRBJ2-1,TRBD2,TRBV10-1,CASSEASGGAGEQFF
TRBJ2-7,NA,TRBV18,CASSPFDSGRGYEQYF
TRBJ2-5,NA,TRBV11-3,CASSLSEEETQYF
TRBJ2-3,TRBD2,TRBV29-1,CSVGLAGGTTDTQYF
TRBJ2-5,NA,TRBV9,CASSSGSLGTNQETQYF
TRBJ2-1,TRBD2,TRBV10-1,CASSIGGANEQFF
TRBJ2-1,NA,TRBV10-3,CAAPNRRQARGAYNEQFF
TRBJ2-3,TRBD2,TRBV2,CASSDSGPGGGDTQYF
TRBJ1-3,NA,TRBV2,CASSQQLSGNTIYF
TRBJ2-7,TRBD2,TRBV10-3,CAIRYRGPGGYEQYF
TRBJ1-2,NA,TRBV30,CAWSRQAGGYTF
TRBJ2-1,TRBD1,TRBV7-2,CASSLAGTGSYNEQFF
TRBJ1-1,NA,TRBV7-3,CASSLTLAGGRAGSEAFF
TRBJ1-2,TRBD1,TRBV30,CAWSQTGKHGYTF
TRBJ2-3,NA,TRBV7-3,CASSKTGVTADTQYF